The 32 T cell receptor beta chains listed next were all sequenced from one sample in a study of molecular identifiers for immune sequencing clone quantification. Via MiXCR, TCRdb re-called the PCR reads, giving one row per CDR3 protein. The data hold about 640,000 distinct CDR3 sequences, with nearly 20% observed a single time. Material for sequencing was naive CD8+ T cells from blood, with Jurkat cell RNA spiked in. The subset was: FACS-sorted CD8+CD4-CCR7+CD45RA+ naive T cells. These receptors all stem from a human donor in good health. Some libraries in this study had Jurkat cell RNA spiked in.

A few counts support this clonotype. CDR3 nucleotide sequence: TGTGCCAGCAGTTACTCGATCTCCGGGGGCCTGACTAATGAGCAGTTCTTC. Translated, it gives CASSYSISGGLTNEQFF. This rearrangement joins TRBV6-2 or TRBV6-3 to TRBJ2-1; D may correspond to TRBD1 or TRBD2 (6 bases each). The germline CDR1 and CDR2 sequences are MNHEY and SVGEGT. This CDR3 has 17 residues. Trimming removed 0 bases from V and 7 bases from J, with 19 bases in between.

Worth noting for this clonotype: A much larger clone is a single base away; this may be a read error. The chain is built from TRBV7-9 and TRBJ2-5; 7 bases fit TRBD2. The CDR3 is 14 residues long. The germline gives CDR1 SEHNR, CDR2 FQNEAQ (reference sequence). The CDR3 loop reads CANSTREVQETQYF. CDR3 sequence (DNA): TGTGCCAACAGCACCCGGGAGGTGCAAGAGACCCAGTACTTC.

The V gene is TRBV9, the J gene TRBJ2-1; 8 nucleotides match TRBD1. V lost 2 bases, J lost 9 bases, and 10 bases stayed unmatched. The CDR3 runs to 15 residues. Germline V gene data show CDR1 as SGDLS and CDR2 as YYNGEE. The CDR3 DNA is TGTGCCAGCAGCGTCGGGACAGGTCCGTCGGGTGAGCAGTTCTTC. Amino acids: CASSVGTGPSGEQFF.

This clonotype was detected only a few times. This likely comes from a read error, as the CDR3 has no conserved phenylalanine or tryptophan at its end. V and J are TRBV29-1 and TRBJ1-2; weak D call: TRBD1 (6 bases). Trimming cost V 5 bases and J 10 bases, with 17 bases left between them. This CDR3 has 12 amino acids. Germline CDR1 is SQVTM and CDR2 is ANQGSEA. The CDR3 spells CSVSGGQDAYTS. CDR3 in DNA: TGCAGCGTTTCCGGGGGCCAGGACGCCTACACCTCC.

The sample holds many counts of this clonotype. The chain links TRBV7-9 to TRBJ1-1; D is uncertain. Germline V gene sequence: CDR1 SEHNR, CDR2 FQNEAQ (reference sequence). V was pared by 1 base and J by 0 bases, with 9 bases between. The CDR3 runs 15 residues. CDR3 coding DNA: TGTGCCAGCAGCTTAGAATTGGGGTTGAACACTGAAGCTTTCTTT. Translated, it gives CASSLELGLNTEAFF.

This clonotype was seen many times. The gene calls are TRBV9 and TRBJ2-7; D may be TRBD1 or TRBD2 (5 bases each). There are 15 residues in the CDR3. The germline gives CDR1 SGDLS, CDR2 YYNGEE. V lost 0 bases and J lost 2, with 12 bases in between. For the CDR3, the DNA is TGTGCCAGCAGCGTAGAGGCAGGGACGGCCTACGAGCAGTACTTC. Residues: CASSVEAGTAYEQYF.

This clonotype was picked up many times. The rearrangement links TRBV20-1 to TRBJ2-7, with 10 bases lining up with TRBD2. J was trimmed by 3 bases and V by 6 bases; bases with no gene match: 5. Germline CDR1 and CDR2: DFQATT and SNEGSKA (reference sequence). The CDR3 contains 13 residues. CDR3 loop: CSAKLAGGYEQYF. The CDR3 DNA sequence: TGCAGTGCCAAATTAGCGGGGGGCTACGAGCAGTACTTC.

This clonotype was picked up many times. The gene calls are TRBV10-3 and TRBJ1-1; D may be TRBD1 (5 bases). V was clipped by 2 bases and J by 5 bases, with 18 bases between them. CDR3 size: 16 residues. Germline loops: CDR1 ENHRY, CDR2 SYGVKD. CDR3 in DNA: TGTGCCATCAGTGAGGAAAGGGTCCAGGGTAAAACTGAAGCTTTCTTT. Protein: CAISEERVQGKTEAFF.

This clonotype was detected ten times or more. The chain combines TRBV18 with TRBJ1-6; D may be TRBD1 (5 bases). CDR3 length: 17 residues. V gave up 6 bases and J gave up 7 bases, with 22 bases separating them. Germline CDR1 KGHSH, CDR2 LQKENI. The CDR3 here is CASSPILDIDGNSPLHF. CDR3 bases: TGTGCCAGCTCCCCAATACTGGACATAGACGGGAATTCACCCCTCCACTTT.

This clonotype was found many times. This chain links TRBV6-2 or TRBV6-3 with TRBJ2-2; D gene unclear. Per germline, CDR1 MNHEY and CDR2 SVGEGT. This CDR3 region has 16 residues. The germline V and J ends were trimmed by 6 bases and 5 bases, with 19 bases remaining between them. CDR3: CASSRTTGWSTGELFF. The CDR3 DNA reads TGTGCCAGCAGCCGCACGACCGGATGGTCGACCGGGGAGCTGTTTTTT.

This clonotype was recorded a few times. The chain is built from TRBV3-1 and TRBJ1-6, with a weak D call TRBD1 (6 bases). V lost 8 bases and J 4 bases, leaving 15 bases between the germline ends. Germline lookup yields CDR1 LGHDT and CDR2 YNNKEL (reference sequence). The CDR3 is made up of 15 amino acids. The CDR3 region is CASGETGVYNSPLHF. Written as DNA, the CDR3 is TGTGCCAGCGGCGAGACAGGAGTTTATAATTCACCCCTCCACTTT.

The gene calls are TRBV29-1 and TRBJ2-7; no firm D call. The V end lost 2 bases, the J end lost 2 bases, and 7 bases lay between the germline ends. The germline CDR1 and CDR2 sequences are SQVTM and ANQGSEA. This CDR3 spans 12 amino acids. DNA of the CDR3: TGCAGCGTTGAATCAGGAGCCTACGAGCAGTACTTC. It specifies CSVESGAYEQYF.

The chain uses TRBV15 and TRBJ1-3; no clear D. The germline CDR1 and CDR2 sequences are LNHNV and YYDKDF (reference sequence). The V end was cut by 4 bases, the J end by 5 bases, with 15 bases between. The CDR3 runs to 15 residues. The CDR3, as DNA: TGTGCCACCAGCAAGCCCTTGGCCCGCCGAAACACCATATATTTT. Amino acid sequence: CATSKPLARRNTIYF.

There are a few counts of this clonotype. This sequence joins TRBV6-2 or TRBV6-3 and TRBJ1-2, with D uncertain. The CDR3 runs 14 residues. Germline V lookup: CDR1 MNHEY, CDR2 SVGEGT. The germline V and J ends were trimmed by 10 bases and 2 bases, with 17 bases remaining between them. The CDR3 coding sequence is TGTGCCACCTCAGTTATTCACGGCAACTATGGCTACACCTTC. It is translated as CATSVIHGNYGYTF.

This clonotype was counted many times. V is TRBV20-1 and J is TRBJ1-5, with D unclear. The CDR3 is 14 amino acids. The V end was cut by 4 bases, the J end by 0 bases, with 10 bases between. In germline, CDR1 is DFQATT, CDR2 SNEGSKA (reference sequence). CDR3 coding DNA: TGCAGTGCTACCGACGGGAATAGCAATCAGCCCCAGCATTTT. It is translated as CSATDGNSNQPQHF.

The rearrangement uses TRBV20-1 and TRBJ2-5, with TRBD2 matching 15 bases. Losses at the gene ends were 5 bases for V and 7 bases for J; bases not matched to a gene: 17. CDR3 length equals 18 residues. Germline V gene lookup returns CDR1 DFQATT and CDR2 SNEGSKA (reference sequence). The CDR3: CSAHGGTSGGHGLGTQYF. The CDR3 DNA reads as TGCAGTGCTCACGGCGGGACTAGCGGGGGGCATGGGTTAGGGACCCAGTACTTC.

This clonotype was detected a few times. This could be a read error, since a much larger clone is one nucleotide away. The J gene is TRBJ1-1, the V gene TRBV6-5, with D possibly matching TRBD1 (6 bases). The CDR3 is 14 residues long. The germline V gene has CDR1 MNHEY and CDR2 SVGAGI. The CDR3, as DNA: TGTGCCAGCAGTTACTACACGACAGGTACTGAAGCTTCCTTT. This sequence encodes CASSYYTTGTEASF.

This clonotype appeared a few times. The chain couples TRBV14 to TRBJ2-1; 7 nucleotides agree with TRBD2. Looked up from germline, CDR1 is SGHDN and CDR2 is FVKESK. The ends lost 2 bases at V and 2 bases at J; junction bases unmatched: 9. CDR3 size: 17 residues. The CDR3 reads CASSQSPQRGPYNEQFF. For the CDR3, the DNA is TGTGCCAGCAGCCAAAGCCCTCAGCGGGGACCCTACAATGAGCAGTTCTTC.

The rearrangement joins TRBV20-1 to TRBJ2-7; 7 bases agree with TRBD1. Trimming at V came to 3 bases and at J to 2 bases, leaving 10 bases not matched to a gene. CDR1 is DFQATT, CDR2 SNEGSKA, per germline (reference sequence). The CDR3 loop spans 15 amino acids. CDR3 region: CSARPGQTIAYEQYF. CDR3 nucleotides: TGCAGTGCTAGGCCGGGACAGACGATAGCCTACGAGCAGTACTTC.

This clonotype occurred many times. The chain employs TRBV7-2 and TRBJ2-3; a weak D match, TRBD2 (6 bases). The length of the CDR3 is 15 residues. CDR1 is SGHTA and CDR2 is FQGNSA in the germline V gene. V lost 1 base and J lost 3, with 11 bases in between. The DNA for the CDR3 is TGTGCCAGCAGCTTAGTCGGAGGGGCTACAGATACGCAGTATTTT. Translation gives CASSLVGGATDTQYF.

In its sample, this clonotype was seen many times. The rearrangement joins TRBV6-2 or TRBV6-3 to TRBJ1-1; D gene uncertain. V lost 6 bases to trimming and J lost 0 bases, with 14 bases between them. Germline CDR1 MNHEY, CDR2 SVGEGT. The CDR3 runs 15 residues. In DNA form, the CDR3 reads TGTGCCAGCAGCCCCCCGGCCAGCCTGAACACTGAAGCTTTCTTT. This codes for CASSPPASLNTEAFF.

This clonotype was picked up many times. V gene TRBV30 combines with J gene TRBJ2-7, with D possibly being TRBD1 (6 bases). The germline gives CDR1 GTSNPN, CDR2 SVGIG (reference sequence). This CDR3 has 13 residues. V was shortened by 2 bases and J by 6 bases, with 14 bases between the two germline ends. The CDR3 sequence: CAWSPTGPLEQYF. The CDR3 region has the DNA TGTGCCTGGAGTCCGACAGGACCCCTCGAGCAGTACTTC.

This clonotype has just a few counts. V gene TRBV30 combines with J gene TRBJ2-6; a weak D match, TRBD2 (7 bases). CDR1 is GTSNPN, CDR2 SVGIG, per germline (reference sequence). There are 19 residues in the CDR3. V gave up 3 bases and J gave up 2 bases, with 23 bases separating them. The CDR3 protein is CAWRRRGGRVVPGANVLTF. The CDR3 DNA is TGTGCCTGGAGGAGGCGCGGGGGCCGGGTAGTCCCTGGGGCCAACGTCCTGACTTTC. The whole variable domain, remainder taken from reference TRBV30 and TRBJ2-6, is SQTIHQWPATLVQPVGSPLSLECTVEGTSNPNLYWYRQAAGRGLQLLFYSVGIGQISSEVPQNLSASRPQDRQFILSSKKLLLSDSGFYLCAWRRRGGRVVPGANVLTFGAGSRLTVL.

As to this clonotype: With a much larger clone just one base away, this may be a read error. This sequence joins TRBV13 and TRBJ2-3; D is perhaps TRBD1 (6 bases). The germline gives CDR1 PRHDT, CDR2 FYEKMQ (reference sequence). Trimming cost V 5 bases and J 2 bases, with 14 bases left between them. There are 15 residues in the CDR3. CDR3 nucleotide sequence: TGTGCCAGCAGCGCGCGGACAGCCGTCACAGATACGCAGTATTTT. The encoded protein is CASSARTAVTDTQYF.

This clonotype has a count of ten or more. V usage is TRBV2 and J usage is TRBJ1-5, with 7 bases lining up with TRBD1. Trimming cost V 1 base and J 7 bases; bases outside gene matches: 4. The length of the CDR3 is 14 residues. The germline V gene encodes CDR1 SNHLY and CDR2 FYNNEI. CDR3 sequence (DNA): TGTGCCAGCAGTGAAGAGGGGGCGGGACAGCCCCAGCATTTT. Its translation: CASSEEGAGQPQHF.

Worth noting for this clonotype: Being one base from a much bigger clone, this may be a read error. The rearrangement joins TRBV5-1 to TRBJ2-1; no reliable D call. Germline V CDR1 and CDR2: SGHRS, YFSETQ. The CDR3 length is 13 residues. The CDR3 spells CASSLPAYNERFF. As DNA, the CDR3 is TGCGCCAGCAGCTTGCCGGCCTACAATGAGCGGTTCTTC.

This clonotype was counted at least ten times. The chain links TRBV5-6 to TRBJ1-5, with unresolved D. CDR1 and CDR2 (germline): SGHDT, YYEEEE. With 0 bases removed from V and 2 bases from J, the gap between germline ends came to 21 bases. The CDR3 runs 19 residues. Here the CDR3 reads CASSLGAGNIEIGNQPQHF. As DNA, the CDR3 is TGTGCCAGCAGCTTGGGTGCAGGAAACATAGAGATAGGCAATCAGCCCCAGCATTTT.

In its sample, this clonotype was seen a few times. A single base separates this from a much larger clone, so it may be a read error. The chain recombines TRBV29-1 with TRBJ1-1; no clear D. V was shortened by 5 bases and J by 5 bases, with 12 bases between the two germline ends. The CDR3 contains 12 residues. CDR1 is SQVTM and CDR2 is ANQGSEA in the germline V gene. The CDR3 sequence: CSVRVGGTEAFF. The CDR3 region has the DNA TGCAGCGTTAGGGTGGGCGGAACTGAAGCTTTCTTT.

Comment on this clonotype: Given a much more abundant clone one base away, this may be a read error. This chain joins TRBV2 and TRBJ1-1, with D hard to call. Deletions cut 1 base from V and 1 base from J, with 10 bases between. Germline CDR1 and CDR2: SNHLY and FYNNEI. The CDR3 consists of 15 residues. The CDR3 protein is CASSEVVVANTEAFF. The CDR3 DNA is TGTGCCAGCAGTGAAGTTGTCGTAGCGAACACTGAAGCTTTCTTT.

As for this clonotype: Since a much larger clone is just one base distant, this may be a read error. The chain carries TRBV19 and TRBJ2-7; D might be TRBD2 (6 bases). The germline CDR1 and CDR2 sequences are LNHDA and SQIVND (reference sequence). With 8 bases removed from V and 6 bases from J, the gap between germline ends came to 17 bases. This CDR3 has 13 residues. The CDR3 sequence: CASAPGRGCEQYF. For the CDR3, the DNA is TGTGCCAGTGCCCCCGGGCGGGGCTGCGAGCAGTACTTC.

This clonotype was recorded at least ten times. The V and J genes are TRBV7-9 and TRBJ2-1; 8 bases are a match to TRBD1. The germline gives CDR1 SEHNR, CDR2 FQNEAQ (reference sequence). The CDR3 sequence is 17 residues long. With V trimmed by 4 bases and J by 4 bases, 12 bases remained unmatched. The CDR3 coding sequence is TGTGCCAGCAGCTCGCCCCAGGGACAGGTGACGTACAATGAGCAGTTCTTC. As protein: CASSSPQGQVTYNEQFF.

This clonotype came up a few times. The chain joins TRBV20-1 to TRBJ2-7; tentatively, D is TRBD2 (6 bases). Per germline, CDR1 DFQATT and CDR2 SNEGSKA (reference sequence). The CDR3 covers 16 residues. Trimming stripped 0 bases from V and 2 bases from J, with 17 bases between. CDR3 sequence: CSARDLFSGLPYEQYF. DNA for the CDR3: TGCAGTGCTAGAGATCTTTTTTCGGGACTTCCCTACGAGCAGTACTTC.